The next 14 T cell receptor beta chains were all read from a single sample in a study of blood T cell repertoires in COVID-19. Sequencing used immunoSEQ multiplex PCR; TCRdb keeps in-frame clones, though not all of them. The sample holds approximately 320,000 clones, 65% to 90% seen once. The sample comprised peripheral blood. The receptors stem from a human donor in a cohort sampled during active COVID-19.

This clone was counted a few times. This chain uses TRBV10-1 with TRBJ1-1, with D perhaps matching TRBD1 (5 bases). The germline CDR1 and CDR2 sequences are WNHNN and SYGVQD (reference sequence). This CDR3 is 14 amino acids long. The V gene lost 0 bases and the J gene lost 5 bases, with 10 bases spanning the gap. This CDR3 reads CASSESYKGTEAFF. CDR3 bases: TGCGCCAGCAGTGAGTCGTATAAGGGGACTGAAGCTTTCTTT.

This chain connects TRBV6-2 or TRBV6-3 to TRBJ1-2, with D unclear. CDR1 and CDR2 (germline): MNHEY, SVGEGT. V was cut by 3 bases and J by 0 bases, with 11 bases left in between. The CDR3 is 15 residues long. The CDR3: CASSYSPQTNYGYTF. DNA of the CDR3: TGTGCCAGCAGTTATTCCCCCCAAACTAACTATGGCTACACCTTC.

The gene calls are TRBV5-4 and TRBJ1-2, with 7 bases identical to TRBD1. The CDR3 covers 15 residues. The ends lost 4 bases at V and 4 bases at J; junction bases unmatched: 10. Germline V CDR1 and CDR2: SGHNT, YYREEE (reference sequence). The CDR3 DNA sequence: TGTGCCAGCAGCCCACAGGGACAGAAAGGCTATGGCTACACCTTC. Translation: CASSPQGQKGYGYTF. Using reference TRBV5-4 and TRBJ1-2 for the parts outside the CDR3, the full variable domain is ETGVTQSPTHLIKTRGQQVTLRCSSQSGHNTVSWYQQALGQGPQFIFQYYREEENGRGNFPPRFSGLQFPNYSSELNVNALELDDSALYLCASSPQGQKGYGYTFGSGTRLTVV.

The chain has TRBV6-1 and TRBJ2-3; 8 positions agree with TRBD1. Per germline, CDR1 MNHNS and CDR2 SASEGT. V dropped 5 bases and J dropped 1; count of bases not matched to a gene: 8. This CDR3 spans 16 amino acids. The CDR3 DNA follows: TGTGCCAGCAGTCAAGACAGGGGAAGGCGCACAGATACGCAGTATTTT. Amino acid sequence: CASSQDRGRRTDTQYF.

The chain uses TRBV30 and TRBJ1-1, with D possibly being TRBD1 (6 bases). The length of the CDR3 is 14 residues. CDR1 and CDR2 from the germline V gene are GTSNPN and SVGIG (reference sequence). Trimming took 4 bases from V and 2 from J, leaving 14 bases between them. CDR3 bases: TGTGCCTGGAAATTCGACAGGCACAACACTGAAGCTTTCTTT. Residues: CAWKFDRHNTEAFF.

The chain is built from TRBV19 and TRBJ1-1; D remains unclear. V lost 6 bases, J lost 0 bases, and 8 bases lay in between. The CDR3 loop spans 13 amino acids. From germline, CDR1 is LNHDA and CDR2 SQIVND (reference sequence). In DNA form, the CDR3 reads TGTGCCAGTAGGGGCGGGTTGAACACTGAAGCTTTCTTT. Its protein product is CASRGGLNTEAFF.

This clone was detected only once. This chain connects TRBV2 to TRBJ1-1, with 8 bases matching TRBD1. Looked up from germline, CDR1 is SNHLY and CDR2 is FYNNEI. Unmatched junction bases numbered 8, after V lost 4 bases and J lost 4 bases. This CDR3 region has 15 residues. The CDR3 region is CASSATGGRSTEAFF. For the CDR3, the DNA is TGTGCCAGCAGTGCTACAGGGGGTCGGAGCACTGAAGCTTTCTTT.

The chain has TRBV24-1 and TRBJ1-5; D may be TRBD1 (6 bases). This CDR3 has 15 amino acids. The V and J ends lost 3 bases and 7 bases respectively, with 15 bases between them. Germline V gene data show CDR1 as KGHDR and CDR2 as SFDVKD. The CDR3 sequence is CATSDGLGAGQPQHF. CDR3 sequence (DNA): TGTGCCACCAGTGATGGGCTGGGGGCTGGCCAGCCCCAGCATTTT.

The gene calls are TRBV5-1 and TRBJ1-6; 8 bases are shared with TRBD1. CDR1 and CDR2 from the germline V gene are SGHRS and YFSETQ. The CDR3 totals 16 residues. V trimming: 4 bases; J trimming: 7 bases; junction bases outside the gene matches: 10. The CDR3 sequence: CASSRYRGLENSPLHF. CDR3 DNA sequence: TGCGCCAGCAGCCGGTACAGGGGGTTGGAGAATTCACCCCTCCACTTT.

CDR3 sequence: CASSLGATASHTQYF. The CDR3 DNA is TGCGCCAGCAGCTTGGGAGCCACTGCCTCACATACGCAGTATTTT. V usage is TRBV5-1 and J usage is TRBJ2-3; D remains ambiguous. Trimming shortened V by 0 bases and J by 7 bases, and 15 bases separated the two germline ends. In germline, CDR1 is SGHRS, CDR2 YFSETQ. CDR3 length: 15 residues.

The chain joins TRBV30 to TRBJ2-1; 8 positions agree with TRBD1. Trimming removed 3 bases from V and 4 bases from J; junction bases left unmatched: 5. CDR1 is GTSNPN, CDR2 SVGIG, per germline (reference sequence). This CDR3 contains 14 residues. CDR3 in DNA: TGTGCCTGGAGCAAAGGACAGGGATACAATGAGCAGTTCTTC. Protein product: CAWSKGQGYNEQFF.

This rearrangement joins TRBV4-2 to TRBJ2-6, with D possibly matching TRBD2 (6 bases). The length of the CDR3 is 20 residues. V lost 1 base and J 0 bases, leaving 19 bases between the germline ends. Germline V gene sequence: CDR1 LGHNA, CDR2 YNFKEQ. This chain's CDR3 is CASSQGPLAGPGSGANVLTF. The CDR3 DNA is TGTGCCAGCAGCCAAGGACCCCTGGCGGGGCCCGGCTCTGGGGCCAACGTCCTGACTTTC.

The V call is TRBV18, the J call TRBJ2-7; perhaps TRBD1 as D (7 bases). The CDR3 runs 17 residues. The V end lost 2 bases, the J end lost 4 bases, and 21 bases lay between the germline ends. Germline V gene data show CDR1 as KGHSH and CDR2 as LQKENI. In DNA, the CDR3 is TGTGCCAGCTCACCATTCAATCTGAGACAGGGACTGTACGAGCAGTACTTC. Translating gives CASSPFNLRQGLYEQYF.

This chain joins TRBV30 and TRBJ2-7; maybe TRBD1 (6 bases). The V end was cut by 0 bases, the J end by 6 bases, with 6 bases between. The CDR3 has 11 residues. Per the germline V gene, CDR1 is GTSNPN and CDR2 is SVGIG (reference sequence). In nucleotides, the CDR3 is TGTGCCTGGAGTGTAGGGGGCGAGCAGTACTTC. Translated: CAWSVGGEQYF.